The 19 T cell receptor beta chains below come from one sample, sequenced in a study of cytomegalovirus exposure and HLA in healthy donors. PCR used 60 Vbeta primers and 13 Jbeta primers. TCRdb's table, derived via immunoSEQ multiplex PCR, lists solely in-frame clones and lacks some. In the table there are about 200,000 clones, around 73% of which are singletons. What was sequenced was PBMCs. Source of these receptors: a woman aged 30 to 39 in good health and CMV-seronegative.

The gene calls are TRBV2 and TRBJ2-5; D ambiguous. From germline, CDR1 is SNHLY and CDR2 FYNNEI. The CDR3 covers 14 residues. The ends were cut back, 3 bases at V and 6 bases at J, with 14 bases in the middle. The CDR3 sequence is CASSDKVTSKTQYF. CDR3 nucleotides: TGTGCCAGCAGTGATAAGGTGACATCGAAGACCCAGTACTTC.

The chain links TRBV6-1 to TRBJ1-5; TRBD1 aligns across 7 bases. CDR1 MNHNS and CDR2 SASEGT come from the germline V gene. The CDR3 is 15 amino acids. The V and J ends lost 5 bases and 7 bases, in that order; junction bases with no gene match: 11. Here the CDR3 DNA reads TGTGCCAGCAGTCCTAGGCACAGGGGAGACCAGCCCCAGCATTTT. It codes for CASSPRHRGDQPQHF.

V is TRBV9 and J is TRBJ1-6; D is unresolved. The germline V and J ends were trimmed by 2 bases and 0 bases, with 6 bases remaining between them. Germline CDR1 SGDLS, CDR2 YYNGEE. The CDR3 totals 15 residues. The CDR3 nucleotides read TGTGCCAGCAGCGTGGAGGACTCCTATAATTCACCCCTCCACTTT. This codes for CASSVEDSYNSPLHF.

This clone was seen only a few times. The chain is built from TRBV7-6 and TRBJ1-1; TRBD1 agrees at 8 bases. Germline lookup yields CDR1 SGHVS and CDR2 FNYEAQ. This CDR3 has 15 amino acids. V was pared by 3 bases and J by 4 bases, with 7 bases of the junction left unmatched. CDR3 residues: CASSFSLTGATEAFF. The CDR3 coding sequence is TGTGCCAGCAGCTTTTCCCTGACAGGGGCCACTGAAGCTTTCTTT.

The rearrangement uses TRBV27 and TRBJ2-5, with no clear D. The CDR3 length is 15 residues. V was trimmed by 7 bases and J by 2 bases, leaving 17 bases between them. Germline V CDR1 and CDR2: MNHEY, SMNVEV (reference sequence). CDR3: CASTTRVGEQETQYF. Here the CDR3 DNA reads TGTGCCAGCACTACCCGGGTCGGCGAACAAGAGACCCAGTACTTC.

This chain links TRBV5-6 with TRBJ1-2; D uncertain. V was shortened by 3 bases and J by 5 bases, with 17 bases between the two germline ends. This CDR3 has 15 amino acids. Germline lookup yields CDR1 SGHDT and CDR2 YYEEEE. CDR3: CASSSGAGGLYGYTF. CDR3 nucleotide sequence: TGTGCCAGCAGCTCGGGTGCGGGAGGTCTTTATGGCTACACCTTC.

This rearrangement joins TRBV28 to TRBJ2-1; tentatively, D is TRBD2 (5 bases). Between the trimmed V and J ends, which lost 2 bases and 8 bases, there was a span of 16 bases. CDR3 length: 15 residues. Germline values: CDR1 MDHEN, CDR2 SYDVKM. The CDR3 spells CASSLGGHPVDEQFF. In DNA, the CDR3 is TGTGCCAGCAGTTTAGGAGGCCACCCGGTAGATGAGCAGTTCTTC.

The chain carries TRBV19 and TRBJ1-6; 7 nucleotides align to TRBD1. Germline CDR1 is LNHDA and CDR2 is SQIVND (reference sequence). CDR3 length: 14 amino acids. J was trimmed by 6 bases and V by 6 bases; bases with no gene match: 5. In nucleotides, the CDR3 is TGTGCCAGTAGAACCGGGACAGCTAATTCACCCCTCCACTTT. It codes for CASRTGTANSPLHF.

This chain joins TRBV19 and TRBJ1-2; a weak D match, TRBD1 (5 bases). V was cut by 4 bases and J by 2 bases, with 8 bases left in between. This CDR3 has 13 residues. Germline V gene lookup returns CDR1 LNHDA and CDR2 SQIVND (reference sequence). This CDR3 reads CASSNDRNYGYTF. The CDR3 nucleotides are TGTGCCAGTAGTAACGACAGAAACTATGGCTACACCTTC. The full variable domain, in which reference TRBV19 and TRBJ1-2 provide the parts outside the CDR3, is DGGITQSPKYLFRKEGQNVTLSCEQNLNHDAMYWYRQDPGQGLRLIYYSQIVNDFQKGDIAEGYSVSREKKESFPLTVTSAQKNPTAFYLCASSNDRNYGYTFGSGTRLTVV.

Here the CDR3 reads CASSLGPGVGDTEAFF. CDR3 bases: TGTGCCAGCAGCTTGGGGCCAGGGGTGGGCGACACTGAAGCTTTCTTT. The rearrangement uses TRBV5-6 and TRBJ1-1, with D maybe TRBD1 (6 bases). This CDR3 is 16 amino acids long. Trimming left V 0 bases short and J 3 bases short, with 15 bases between. The V gene's germline CDR1 is SGHDT and CDR2 YYEEEE.

The chain employs TRBV7-8 and TRBJ1-6; possibly TRBD1 for D (6 bases). Germline assignment: CDR1 SGHVS and CDR2 FQNEAQ. The V end was cut by 2 bases, the J end by 4 bases, with 6 bases between. The CDR3 covers 14 residues. This chain's CDR3 is CASSLTGYNSPLHF. CDR3 DNA sequence: TGTGCCAGCAGCTTAACAGGGTATAATTCACCCCTCCACTTT.

V usage is TRBV29-1 and J usage is TRBJ1-1, with D unclear. In germline, CDR1 is SQVTM, CDR2 ANQGSEA. The CDR3 spans 14 residues. V lost 5 bases and J 0 bases, leaving 13 bases between the germline ends. CDR3: CSVLPRLMNTEAFF. In nucleotides, the CDR3 is TGCAGCGTTTTACCCAGGCTCATGAACACTGAAGCTTTCTTT. Full variable domain (missing parts from reference TRBV29-1 and TRBJ1-1): SAVISQKPSRDICQRGTSLTIQCQVDSQVTMMFWYRQQPGQSLTLIATANQGSEATYESGFVIDKFPISRPNLTFSTLTVSNMSPEDSSIYLCSVLPRLMNTEAFFGQGTRLTVV.

The chain carries TRBV7-9 and TRBJ2-5, with 7 positions matching TRBD1. The last part of the DNA fits TRBJ2-7 better; the J call may be wrong. The CDR3 is 14 residues long. Per germline, CDR1 SEHNR and CDR2 FQNEAQ (reference sequence). The CDR3 here is CASSPGQSSYEQYF. The DNA of the CDR3 is TGTGCCAGCAGCCCGGGACAGAGCTCCTACGAGCAGTACTTC.

The J gene is TRBJ2-7, the V gene TRBV15; D uncertain. The length of the CDR3 is 14 residues. V lost 2 bases, J lost 3 bases, and 11 bases lay in between. CDR1 is LNHNV, CDR2 YYDKDF, per germline (reference sequence). The CDR3 DNA reads TGTGCCACCAGCAGAATGGCCTCGCTCTACGAGCAGTACTTC. As protein: CATSRMASLYEQYF.

The chain carries TRBV29-1 and TRBJ1-4; possibly TRBD1 for D (5 bases). CDR3 size: 13 residues. V was trimmed by 3 bases and J by 8 bases, leaving 13 bases between them. Germline V gene lookup returns CDR1 SQVTM and CDR2 ANQGSEA. The CDR3 bases are TGCAGCGTTGAGAGGCAGGGAGGGGAAAAACTGTTTTTT. Translating it yields CSVERQGGEKLFF.

Remarks on this clone: One junction end disagrees with the germline gene, perhaps due to a read error. The chain uses TRBV5-1 and TRBJ2-3; TRBD2 matches at 9 bases. Looked up from germline, CDR1 is SGHRS and CDR2 is YFSETQ. CDR3 length: 16 amino acids. The CDR3 DNA follows: TGCGCCAGCAGGTCCCTCTCTAGCGGGGTAACAGATACGCGGTATTTT. It is translated as CASRSLSSGVTDTRYF.

The chain employs TRBV2 and TRBJ2-7; 8 bases agree with TRBD1. The germline V gene has CDR1 SNHLY and CDR2 FYNNEI. V shed 9 bases and J 5 bases; nucleotides not matched to a gene: 15. The CDR3 runs to 15 residues. The chain's CDR3 is CASRMDRDVVHEQYF. CDR3 nucleotide sequence: TGTGCCAGTAGGATGGACAGGGACGTAGTCCACGAGCAGTACTTC.

The chain links TRBV12-5 to TRBJ2-7, with D possibly TRBD2 on 6 matching bases. The CDR3 consists of 20 residues. Trimming took off 4 bases at V and 3 bases at J, with 31 bases between the two ends. Germline CDR1 and CDR2: LGHNT and FRNRAP. The CDR3 here is CASGCPYLLGGVDSYYEQYF. As DNA, the CDR3 is TGTGCTAGTGGTTGCCCCTACCTTTTGGGGGGTGTAGACTCCTACTACGAGCAGTACTTC.

The chain recombines TRBV5-6 with TRBJ1-5; unclear D gene. CDR1 SGHDT and CDR2 YYEEEE come from the germline V gene. The V end was cut by 2 bases, the J end by 0 bases, with 6 bases between. The CDR3 consists of 14 residues. CDR3 in DNA: TGTGCCAGCAGCTTCTACAGTAGCAATCAGCCCCAGCATTTT. Translated, it gives CASSFYSSNQPQHF.